This T cell receptor (beta chain) was sequenced for a study of type 1 regulatory T cells. The wider study: An in vitro protocol generated T-allo10, a Tr1-enriched, alloantigen-specific CD4 T cell product.

Trimming cost V 3 bases and J 4 bases, with 16 bases left between them. The CDR3 has 15 amino acids. Per the germline V gene, CDR1 is KGHSH and CDR2 is LQKENI. The graft donor-derived T-allo10 cells reportedly recognize host alloantigens, are anergic, and suppress alloantigen-specifically. From the reads, TCRdb called clonotypes with MiXCR, one entry per CDR3 protein. The table shows around 69,000 distinct CDR3 sequences, with 63% occurring only once. Details on this clonotype: The antigen remains undetermined.

The chain couples TRBV18 to TRBJ2-7; the D gene is possibly TRBD2 (5 bases). The receptor was derived from a human donor in good health. Sequencing used cultured T cells, either the whole culture or a sorted T cell fraction (not recorded which). Subset described: Tr1-enriched cell product generated in vitro against host alloantigens. The CDR3 loop is CASSPPASSGYEQYF. The CDR3 nucleotides read TGTGCCAGCTCACCCCCGGCTAGCAGTGGGTACGAGCAGTACTTC.